This T cell receptor (beta chain) was documented in a study of T-cell memory formation after mild COVID-19. TCRdb used MiXCR to reprocess the 5' RACE reads, holding one entry per CDR3 protein. The sample consists of about 180,000 distinct CDR3 sequences, 16% of them appearing once. This CDR3 has 15 amino acids. The germline V and J ends were trimmed by 5 bases and 1 base, with 14 bases remaining between them. Germline lookup yields CDR1 SEHNR and CDR2 FQNEAQ (reference sequence). This clonotype showed up just a few times. This rearrangement joins TRBV7-9 to TRBJ1-1; a possible D gene is TRBD1 (5 bases). The receptor was isolated from an adult woman who had mild COVID-19 (a few samples of this study predate the infection). Cell type and time point are not known. Material for sequencing was PBMCs or a T cell subset sorted from them (not recorded which). In nucleotides, the CDR3 is TGTGCCAGCAGCCGCTCCCTTGGGGCGAACACTGAAGCTTTCTTT. Its translation: CASSRSLGANTEAFF.